This TCR beta chain derives from a study of cytomegalovirus exposure and HLA in healthy donors. Study context: Genotyping showed roughly 86% of a few hundred donors falling in the Caucasian-associated ancestry cluster. Findings and limits, study-wide: Rarity characterized most TCR sequences, yet some public TCRs appeared in many donors. The study listed about 150 cytomegalovirus-associated TCR beta chains.

With regard to this clone: Its antigen is not known.

CDR3 length: 16 residues. Germline V gives CDR1 SGDLS, CDR2 YYNGEE. V dropped 0 bases and J dropped 6 bases, with 17 bases sitting between them. 60 Vbeta and 13 Jbeta primers were used in PCR. Using immunoSEQ multiplex PCR, the repertoire was profiled, and TCRdb retains in-frame clones only, with some absent. Among fewer than 200,000 clones listed, around 81% were seen once. This TCR was sampled from a woman in her fifties or sixties in good health and CMV-seronegative. The sample taken for sequencing was PBMCs. V gene TRBV9 combines with J gene TRBJ2-3, with TRBD2 as a possible D gene (5 bases). CDR3 nucleotides: TGTGCCAGCAGCGTAGCGCTAGCCTGGGGATTGGATACGCAGTATTTT. It is translated as CASSVALAWGLDTQYF.